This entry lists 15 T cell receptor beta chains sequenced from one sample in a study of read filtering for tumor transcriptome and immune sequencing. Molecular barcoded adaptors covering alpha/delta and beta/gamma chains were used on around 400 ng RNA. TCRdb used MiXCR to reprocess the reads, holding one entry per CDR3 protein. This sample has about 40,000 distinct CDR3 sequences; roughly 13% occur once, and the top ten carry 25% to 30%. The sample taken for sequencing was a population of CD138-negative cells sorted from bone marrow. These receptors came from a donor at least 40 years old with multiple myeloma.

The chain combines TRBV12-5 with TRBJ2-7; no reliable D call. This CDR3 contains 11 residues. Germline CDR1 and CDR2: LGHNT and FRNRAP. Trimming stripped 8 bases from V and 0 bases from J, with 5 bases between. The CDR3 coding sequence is TGTGCTAGTAGGAGCTCCTACGAGCAGTACTTC. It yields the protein CASRSSYEQYF.

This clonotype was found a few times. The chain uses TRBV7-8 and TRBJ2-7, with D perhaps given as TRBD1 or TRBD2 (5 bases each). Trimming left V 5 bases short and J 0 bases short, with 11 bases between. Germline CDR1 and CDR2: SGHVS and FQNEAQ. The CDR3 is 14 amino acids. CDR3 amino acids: CASSDGDHSYEQYF. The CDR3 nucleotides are TGTGCCAGCAGCGACGGGGACCACTCCTACGAGCAGTACTTC.

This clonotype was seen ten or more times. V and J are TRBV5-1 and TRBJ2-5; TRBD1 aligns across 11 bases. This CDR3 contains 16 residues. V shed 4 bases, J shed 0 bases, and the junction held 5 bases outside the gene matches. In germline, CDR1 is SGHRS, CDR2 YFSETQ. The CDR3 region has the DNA TGCGCCAGCAGCGGAGGGACAGGGGGATACCAAGAGACCCAGTACTTC. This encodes CASSGGTGGYQETQYF.

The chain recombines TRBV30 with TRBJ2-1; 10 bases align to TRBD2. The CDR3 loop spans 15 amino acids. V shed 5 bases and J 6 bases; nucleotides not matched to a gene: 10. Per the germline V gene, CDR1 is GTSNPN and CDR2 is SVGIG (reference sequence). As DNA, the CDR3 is TGTGCCTGGGGAGGAGAACTAGCGGGATTCAATGAGCAGTTCTTC. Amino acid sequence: CAWGGELAGFNEQFF. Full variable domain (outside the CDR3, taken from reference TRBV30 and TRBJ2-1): SQTIHQWPATLVQPVGSPLSLECTVEGTSNPNLYWYRQAAGRGLQLLFYSVGIGQISSEVPQNLSASRPQDRQFILSSKKLLLSDSGFYLCAWGGELAGFNEQFFGPGTRLTVL.

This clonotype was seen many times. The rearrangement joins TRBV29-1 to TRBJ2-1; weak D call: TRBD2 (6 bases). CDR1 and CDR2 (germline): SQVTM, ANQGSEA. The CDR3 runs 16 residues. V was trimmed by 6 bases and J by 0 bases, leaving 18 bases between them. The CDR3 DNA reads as TGCAGCGTCCTCAGAAAGGAGGGACCCTCCTACAATGAGCAGTTCTTC. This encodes CSVLRKEGPSYNEQFF.

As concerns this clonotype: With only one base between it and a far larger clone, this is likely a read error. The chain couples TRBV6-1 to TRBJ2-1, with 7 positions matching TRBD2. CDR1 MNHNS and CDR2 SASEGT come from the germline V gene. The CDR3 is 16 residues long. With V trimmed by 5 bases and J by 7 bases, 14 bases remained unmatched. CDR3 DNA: TGTGCCAGCAGTCTCTATGATGGACTAGAGTTAAATGAGCAGTTCTTC. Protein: CASSLYDGLELNEQFF.

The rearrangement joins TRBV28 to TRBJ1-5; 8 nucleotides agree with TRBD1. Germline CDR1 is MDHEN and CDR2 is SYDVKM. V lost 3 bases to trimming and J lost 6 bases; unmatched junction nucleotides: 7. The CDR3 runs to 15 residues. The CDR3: CASSFRDRPIQPQHF. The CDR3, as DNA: TGTGCCAGCAGTTTCCGGGACAGGCCCATTCAGCCCCAGCATTTT.

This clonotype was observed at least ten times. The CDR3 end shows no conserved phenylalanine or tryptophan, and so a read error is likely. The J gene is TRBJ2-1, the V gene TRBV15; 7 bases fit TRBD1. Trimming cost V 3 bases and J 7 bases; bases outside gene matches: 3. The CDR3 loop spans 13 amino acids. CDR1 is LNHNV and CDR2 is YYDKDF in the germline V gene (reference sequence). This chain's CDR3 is CATSSNRGNEQFL. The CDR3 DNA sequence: TGTGCCACCAGCAGCAACAGGGGAAATGAGCAGTTCTTA.

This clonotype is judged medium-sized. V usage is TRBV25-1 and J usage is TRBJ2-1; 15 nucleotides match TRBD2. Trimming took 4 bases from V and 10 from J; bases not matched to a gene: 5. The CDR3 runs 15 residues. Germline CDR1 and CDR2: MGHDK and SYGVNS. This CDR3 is CASSGTSGRAREQFF. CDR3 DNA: TGTGCCAGCAGTGGGACTAGCGGGAGGGCTCGCGAGCAGTTCTTC.

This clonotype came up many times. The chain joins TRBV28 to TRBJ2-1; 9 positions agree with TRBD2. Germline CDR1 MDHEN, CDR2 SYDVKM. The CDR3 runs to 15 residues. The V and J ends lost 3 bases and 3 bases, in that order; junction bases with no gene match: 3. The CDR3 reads CASSFSGGLYNEQFF. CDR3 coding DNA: TGTGCCAGCAGTTTTAGCGGGGGCCTCTACAATGAGCAGTTCTTC. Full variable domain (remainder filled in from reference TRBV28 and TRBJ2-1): DVKVTQSSRYLVKRTGEKVFLECVQDMDHENMFWYRQDPGLGLRLIYFSYDVKMKEKGDIPEGYSVSREKKERFSLILESASTNQTSMYLCASSFSGGLYNEQFFGPGTRLTVL.

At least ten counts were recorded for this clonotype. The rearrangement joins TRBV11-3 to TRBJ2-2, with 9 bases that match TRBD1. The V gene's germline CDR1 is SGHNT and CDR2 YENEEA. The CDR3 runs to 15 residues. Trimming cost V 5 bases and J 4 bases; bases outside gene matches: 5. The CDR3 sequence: CASSRRQGVTGELFF. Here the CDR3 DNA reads TGTGCCAGCAGCCGACGACAGGGGGTCACCGGGGAGCTGTTTTTT.

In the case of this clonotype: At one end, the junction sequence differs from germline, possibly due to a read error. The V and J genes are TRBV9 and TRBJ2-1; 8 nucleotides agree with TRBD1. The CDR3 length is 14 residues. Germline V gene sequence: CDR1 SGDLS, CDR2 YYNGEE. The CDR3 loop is CDSNPRGLGNEQFF. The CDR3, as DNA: TGTGACAGCAACCCCAGGGGGCTGGGGAATGAGCAGTTCTTC. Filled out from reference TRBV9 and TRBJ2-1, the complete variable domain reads DSGVTQTPKHLITATGQRVTLRCSPRSGDLSVYWYQQSLDQGLQFLIQYYNGEERAKGNILERFSAQQFPDLHSELNLSSLELGDSALYFCDSNPRGLGNEQFFGPGTRLTVL.

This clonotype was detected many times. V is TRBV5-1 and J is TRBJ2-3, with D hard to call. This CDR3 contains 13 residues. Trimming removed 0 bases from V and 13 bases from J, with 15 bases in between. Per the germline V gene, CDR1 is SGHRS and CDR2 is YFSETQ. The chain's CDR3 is CASSLAGSPPEYF. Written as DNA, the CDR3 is TGCGCCAGCAGCTTGGCCGGGTCGCCCCCCGAGTATTTT. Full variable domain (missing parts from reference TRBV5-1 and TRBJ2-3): KAGVTQTPRYLIKTRGQQVTLSCSPISGHRSVSWYQQTPGQGLQFLFEYFSETQRNKGNFPGRFSGRQFSNSRSEMNVSTLELGDSALYLCASSLAGSPPEYFGPGTRLTVL.

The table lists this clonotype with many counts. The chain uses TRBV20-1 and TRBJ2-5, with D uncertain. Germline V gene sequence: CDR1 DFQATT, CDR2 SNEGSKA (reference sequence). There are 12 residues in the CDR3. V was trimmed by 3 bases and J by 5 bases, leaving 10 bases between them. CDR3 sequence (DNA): TGCAGTGCTAGGGGCCGGCGGGAGACCCAGTACTTC. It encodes CSARGRRETQYF.

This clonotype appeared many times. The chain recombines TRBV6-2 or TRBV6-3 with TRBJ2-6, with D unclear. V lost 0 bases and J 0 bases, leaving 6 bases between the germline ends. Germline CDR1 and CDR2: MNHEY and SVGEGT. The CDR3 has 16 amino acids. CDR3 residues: CASSYSTTSGANVLTF. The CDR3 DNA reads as TGTGCCAGCAGTTACTCGACCACCTCTGGGGCCAACGTCCTGACTTTC.